This TCR beta chain is from a study of cytomegalovirus exposure and HLA in healthy donors. Both 60 Vbeta primers and 13 Jbeta primers went into the PCR. Profiling relied on immunoSEQ multiplex PCR, and the TCRdb table lists in-frame clones only, not all of them. The sample records over 150,000 clones, approximately 78% being singletons. CDR3 length: 16 amino acids. CDR1 and CDR2 (germline): MGHDK, SYGVNS. With 0 bases clipped from V and 5 bases from J, the junction kept 9 bases outside the gene matches. Sequencing used PBMCs. The chain is built from TRBV25-1 and TRBJ1-1, with 7 nucleotides matching TRBD1. The clonotype was recovered from a male donor in good health and CMV-seropositive. The CDR3 sequence: CASSEYRGTVQTEAFF. The CDR3 nucleotides read TGTGCCAGCAGTGAATATAGGGGGACAGTCCAAACTGAAGCTTTCTTT. The full variable domain, its missing parts supplied by reference TRBV25-1 and TRBJ1-1, is EADIYQTPRYLVIGTGKKITLECSQTMGHDKMYWYQQDPGMELHLIHYSYGVNSTEKGDLSSESTVSRIRTEHFPLTLESARPSHTSQYLCASSEYRGTVQTEAFFGQGTRLTVV.